These 24 T cell receptor beta chains came from one sample sequenced in a study of control samples from healthy donors and cancer patients. Sequencing was performed with immunoSEQ multiplex PCR; in TCRdb, only in-frame clones are kept and a portion is missing. The sample consists of 80,000 to 100,000 clones, around 90% of them appearing once. Specimen: blood. These TCRs come from a man younger than 45 in good health.

The chain is built from TRBV10-1 and TRBJ2-3, with D perhaps matching TRBD2 (6 bases). The ends were cut back, 8 bases at V and 0 bases at J, with 24 bases in the middle. Germline CDR1 WNHNN, CDR2 SYGVQD (reference sequence). This CDR3 has 18 amino acids. Written as DNA, the CDR3 is TGCGCCAGCGGAGCCACTAAACTGGAGGGAGTAAGCACAGATACGCAGTATTTT. Translation: CASGATKLEGVSTDTQYF.

V gene TRBV4-3 combines with J gene TRBJ2-1; D unclear. The CDR3 runs 13 residues. V lost 3 bases and J lost 8, with 11 bases in between. Germline CDR1 reads LGHNA; CDR2 reads YSLEER. In DNA, the CDR3 is TGCGCCAGCAGCCACCACAACGACGATGAGCAGTTCTTC. This gives the protein CASSHHNDDEQFF.

The genes are TRBV29-1 and TRBJ2-1; D ambiguous. From germline, CDR1 is SQVTM and CDR2 ANQGSEA. V lost 7 bases and J lost 0, with 10 bases in between. The CDR3 sequence is 13 residues long. CDR3 sequence (DNA): TGCAGCGCCCGACAAAGCTCCTACAATGAGCAGTTCTTC. It translates to CSARQSSYNEQFF.

This chain links TRBV5-1 with TRBJ2-7, with D uncertain. Germline CDR1 reads SGHRS; CDR2 reads YFSETQ. This CDR3 contains 14 residues. Trimming stripped 3 bases from V and 3 bases from J, with 13 bases between. CDR3 nucleotide sequence: TGCGCCAGCAGCTCGGGTCAGCCCTTCTACGAGCAGTACTTC. Translation gives CASSSGQPFYEQYF.

The chain combines TRBV28 with TRBJ1-3, with 7 bases fitting TRBD1. This CDR3 is built from 18 residues. Per germline, CDR1 MDHEN and CDR2 SYDVKM. J was trimmed by 2 bases and V by 4 bases; bases with no gene match: 14. The CDR3, as DNA: TGTGCCAGCAGTTCATGGCCAGGGACAGCCGCTCCTGGAAACACCATATATTTT. Amino acids: CASSSWPGTAAPGNTIYF.

The J gene is TRBJ1-2, the V gene TRBV18; tentatively, D is TRBD1 (5 bases). V was clipped by 1 base and J by 3 bases, with 9 bases between them. CDR3 size: 14 residues. Germline lookup yields CDR1 KGHSH and CDR2 LQKENI. The CDR3 reads CASSPRGKDYGYTF. In DNA form, the CDR3 reads TGTGCCAGCTCACCACGGGGGAAGGACTATGGCTACACCTTC.

This clone was detected only a few times. CDR3 coding DNA: TGTGCCAGCAGGGCAGGTAGGGGGAGCTCTGGAAACACCATATATTTT. Translating gives CASRAGRGSSGNTIYF. The chain is built from TRBV6-4 and TRBJ1-3; a possible D gene is TRBD1 (6 bases). CDR3 length equals 16 residues. The germline CDR1 and CDR2 sequences are MRHNA and SNTAGT. V lost 6 bases and J 0 bases, leaving 15 bases between the germline ends.

The chain couples TRBV5-4 to TRBJ2-3; D is perhaps TRBD1 or TRBD2 (6 bases each). This CDR3 region has 17 residues. Trimming removed 4 bases at V and 1 base at J, with 19 bases between. Germline values: CDR1 SGHNT, CDR2 YYREEE (reference sequence). CDR3 sequence reads: CASSGGTGASGTDTQYF. In nucleotides, the CDR3 is TGTGCCAGCAGCGGAGGGACGGGGGCGTCGGGCACAGATACGCAGTATTTT.

The chain has TRBV6-2 or TRBV6-3 and TRBJ2-7; 13 bases are shared with TRBD2. V trimming: 2 bases; J trimming: 2 bases; junction bases outside the gene matches: 6. The germline V gene encodes CDR1 MNHEY and CDR2 SVGEGT. The CDR3 extends over 17 amino acids. CDR3: CASSYRTSGSGPYEQYF. The CDR3, as DNA: TGTGCCAGCAGTTACAGGACTAGCGGGAGTGGCCCCTACGAGCAGTACTTC.

The chain uses TRBV5-5 and TRBJ2-3; D unclear. The germline gives CDR1 SGHKS, CDR2 YYEKEE (reference sequence). The CDR3 sequence is 14 residues long. Between the trimmed V and J ends, which lost 0 bases and 3 bases, there was a span of 8 bases. CDR3 DNA sequence: TGTGCCAGCAGCTTGGGTCTCGGGACAGATACGCAGTATTTT. Amino acids: CASSLGLGTDTQYF.

The chain couples TRBV9 to TRBJ1-2; 7 bases are a match to TRBD1. The ends lost 3 bases at V and 5 bases at J; junction bases unmatched: 7. CDR1 and CDR2 from the germline V gene are SGDLS and YYNGEE. The CDR3 is 14 residues long. The CDR3 bases are TGTGCCAGCAGCGGACGACAGGGAGAATATGGCTACACCTTC. Amino acids: CASSGRQGEYGYTF.

This chain joins TRBV27 and TRBJ1-6; D may be TRBD1 (5 bases). CDR3 size: 13 residues. Trimming cost V 7 bases and J 9 bases, with 13 bases left between them. The V gene's germline CDR1 is MNHEY and CDR2 SMNVEV (reference sequence). In nucleotides, the CDR3 is TGTGCCAGCAACTCTGGGGGGATTTCACCCCTCCACTTT. This gives the protein CASNSGGISPLHF.

J is TRBJ1-3 and V is TRBV12-3 or TRBV12-4; D gene unclear. V gave up 6 bases and J gave up 0 bases, with 6 bases separating them. The CDR3 extends over 13 amino acids. CDR3 region: CASRASSGNTIYF. The CDR3 coding sequence is TGTGCCAGCAGGGCCTCCTCTGGAAACACCATATATTTT.

The rearrangement joins TRBV11-3 to TRBJ2-2; D is undetermined. CDR1 SGHNT and CDR2 YENEEA come from the germline V gene. V was shortened by 1 base and J by 5 bases, with 8 bases between the two germline ends. This CDR3 is 14 amino acids long. The CDR3 coding sequence is TGTGCCAGCAGCTTAGTTGCCGTGACCGGGGAGCTGTTTTTT. This sequence encodes CASSLVAVTGELFF. Supplemented by reference TRBV11-3 and TRBJ2-2, the full variable domain reads EAGVVQSPRYKIIEKKQPVAFWCNPISGHNTLYWYLQNLGQGPELLIRYENEEAVDDSQLPKDRFSAERLKGVDSTLKIQPAELGDSAVYLCASSLVAVTGELFFGEGSRLTVL.

The chain carries TRBV13 and TRBJ2-7; tentative D call: TRBD2 (6 bases). V lost 5 bases and J lost 7, with 18 bases in between. This CDR3 is 14 amino acids long. Germline CDR1 and CDR2: PRHDT and FYEKMQ (reference sequence). CDR3 protein: CASSESGTESEQYF. In nucleotides, the CDR3 is TGTGCCAGCAGCGAATCCGGGACTGAGAGTGAGCAGTACTTC.

The chain has TRBV3-1 (or the pseudogene TRBV3-2) and TRBJ2-3, with TRBD2 matching over 9 bases. V gave up 1 base and J gave up 2 bases; unmatched junction bases: 10. The CDR3 extends over 18 amino acids. From germline, CDR1 is LGHDT and CDR2 YNNKEL (reference sequence). CDR3 loop: CASSQVNSSGNPTDTQYF. CDR3 nucleotides: TGTGCCAGCAGCCAAGTTAACTCTAGCGGGAATCCCACAGATACGCAGTATTTT.

V is TRBV29-1 and J is TRBJ2-3; weak D call: TRBD2 (6 bases). V was pared by 8 bases and J by 2 bases, with 17 bases between. This CDR3 comprises 14 residues. Germline CDR1 SQVTM, CDR2 ANQGSEA. The CDR3 DNA reads TGCAGCTGCGGTTTCGGAGGGTACACAGATACGCAGTATTTT. Amino acid sequence: CSCGFGGYTDTQYF.

This CDR3 is CASTLRGLSEKLFF. CDR3 DNA: TGTGCCAGCACCCTACGGGGATTGAGTGAAAAACTGTTTTTT. This rearrangement joins TRBV6-5 to TRBJ1-4; D remains ambiguous. V was trimmed by 7 bases and J by 7 bases, leaving 16 bases between them. There are 14 residues in the CDR3. Germline CDR1 MNHEY, CDR2 SVGAGI.

V and J are TRBV18 and TRBJ1-5; D unresolved. Trimming shortened V by 0 bases and J by 4 bases, and 16 bases separated the two germline ends. The CDR3 totals 17 residues. The germline V gene has CDR1 KGHSH and CDR2 LQKENI. The CDR3 coding sequence is TGTGCCAGCTCACCACCTGTGGCAGATTTTCGTAATCAGCCCCAGCATTTT. Protein product: CASSPPVADFRNQPQHF.

The gene calls are TRBV27 and TRBJ2-5; D call uncertain. The germline V gene encodes CDR1 MNHEY and CDR2 SMNVEV (reference sequence). The CDR3 has 12 amino acids. Trimming left V 6 bases short and J 1 base short, with 6 bases between. The CDR3 spells CASSDAQETQYF. Written as DNA, the CDR3 is TGTGCCAGCAGCGACGCCCAAGAGACCCAGTACTTC.

The rearrangement uses TRBV13 and TRBJ2-6; a weak D match, TRBD1 (6 bases). Trimming removed 5 bases from V and 4 bases from J, with 15 bases in between. Germline V CDR1 and CDR2: PRHDT, FYEKMQ (reference sequence). The CDR3 is 16 residues long. CDR3 coding DNA: TGTGCCAGCAGCGGAACCAGGGGATCCGGGGCCAACGTCCTGACTTTC. This encodes CASSGTRGSGANVLTF.

The chain uses TRBV19 and TRBJ1-1; no definite D call. The V end was cut by 3 bases, the J end by 3 bases, with 14 bases between. The CDR3 contains 15 residues. Per germline, CDR1 LNHDA and CDR2 SQIVND (reference sequence). The CDR3, as DNA: TGTGCCAGTAGTATCTTCTTGACAAAGGACACTGAAGCTTTCTTT. Translating it yields CASSIFLTKDTEAFF.

The CDR3 sequence: CASSTSLGRQGSFAGYTF. The DNA of the CDR3 is TGTGCCAGTAGTACCTCCCTCGGCCGACAGGGAAGCTTTGCGGGCTACACCTTC. The V and J genes are TRBV19 and TRBJ1-2; 7 nucleotides agree with TRBD1. Unmatched junction bases numbered 22, after V lost 4 bases and J lost 8 bases. The CDR3 runs 18 residues. The germline V gene has CDR1 LNHDA and CDR2 SQIVND (reference sequence).

V usage is TRBV3-1 (or the pseudogene TRBV3-2) and J usage is TRBJ2-1, with 9 bases fitting TRBD2. Germline CDR1 reads LGHDT; CDR2 reads YNNKEL (reference sequence). V shed 1 base and J 8 bases; nucleotides not matched to a gene: 12. The CDR3 loop spans 17 amino acids. CDR3 DNA sequence: TGTGCCAGCAGCCAAGCCGTGCTTAGCGGGAGAATCGATGAGCAGTTCTTC. Protein: CASSQAVLSGRIDEQFF.